The 23 T cell receptor beta chains given below trace back to one sample, sequenced in a study of T-cell reconstitution after alpha-beta-depleted transplantation in children. The TCRbeta library incorporated unique molecular identifiers. TCRdb recomputed calls from the PCR reads with MiXCR, one row per CDR3 protein. The data contain 250,000 to 300,000 distinct CDR3 sequences, roughly a tenth of them singletons. The sample in question was PBMCs, obtained before TCRalphabeta/CD19-depleted stem cell transplant. The receptors come from a boy younger than two with acute myeloid leukemia, due to receive a stem cell transplant.

This clonotype was seen repeatedly, ten times or more. V and J are TRBV29-1 and TRBJ2-7; TRBD1 aligns across 7 bases. The CDR3 is 12 residues long. Germline V gene data show CDR1 as SQVTM and CDR2 as ANQGSEA. J lost 3 bases, V lost 7 bases, and 6 bases had no gene match. CDR3 loop: CSATGKGYEQYF. DNA for the CDR3: TGCAGCGCGACAGGGAAGGGCTACGAGCAGTACTTC.

This clonotype was seen many times. The gene calls are TRBV5-1 and TRBJ2-7, with 8 positions matching TRBD1. J lost 4 bases, V lost 1 base, and 4 bases had no gene match. The CDR3 runs to 14 residues. Germline V lookup: CDR1 SGHRS, CDR2 YFSETQ. The CDR3 DNA follows: TGCGCCAGCAGCTTGATGGACAGGGCGTACGAGCAGTACTTC. This translates into CASSLMDRAYEQYF.

This clonotype was seen ten or more times. The chain joins TRBV6-5 to TRBJ2-5; 14 bases fit TRBD2. Unmatched junction bases numbered 9, after V lost 6 bases and J lost 0 bases. Germline CDR1 MNHEY, CDR2 SVGAGI. This CDR3 has 18 amino acids. The CDR3 nucleotides read TGTGCCAGCAGCCGCAGACTAGCGGGAGGGATAAACCAAGAGACCCAGTACTTC. This codes for CASSRRLAGGINQETQYF.

This clonotype was counted once. With a much larger clone just one base away, this may be a read error. This chain joins TRBV5-1 and TRBJ2-7; 9 bases align to TRBD2. Germline loops: CDR1 SGHRS, CDR2 YFSETQ. CDR3 length: 12 residues. The trim removed 7 bases at V and 9 bases at J, leaving 8 bases unmatched. CDR3 residues: CASGETSGSQYF. CDR3 sequence (DNA): TGCGCCAGCGGCGAGACTAGCGGATCGCAGTACTTC.

This clonotype was seen many times. The V gene is TRBV11-3, the J gene TRBJ2-5, with D possibly TRBD1 on 5 matching bases. Germline values: CDR1 SGHNT, CDR2 YENEEA. Trimming stripped 3 bases from V and 11 bases from J, with 16 bases between. There are 13 residues in the CDR3. CDR3 bases: TGTGCCAGCAGCTTGTCCACACAGGCAGGGCAGTACTTC. It specifies CASSLSTQAGQYF.

In its sample, this clonotype was seen many times. Germline and junction disagree at one end, which may indicate a read error. The chain is built from TRBV5-1 and TRBJ2-3; D possibly corresponds to TRBD2 (6 bases). CDR3 length: 14 amino acids. Germline CDR1 and CDR2: SGHRS and YFSETQ. The CDR3 sequence: CASSLGTSTDTQYF. The DNA of the CDR3 is TGTGCCAGCAGCTTAGGGACTAGCACAGATACGCAGTATTTT.

In this sample, this clonotype turned up many times. The V call is TRBV29-1, the J call TRBJ2-7; D remains unclear. Trimming shortened V by 0 bases and J by 1 base, and 4 bases separated the two germline ends. Germline CDR1 reads SQVTM; CDR2 reads ANQGSEA. The CDR3 is 12 residues long. CDR3 sequence: CSVEEASYEQYF. The CDR3, as DNA: TGCAGCGTTGAAGAAGCGTCCTACGAGCAGTACTTC.

About this clonotype: A much larger clone sits a single nucleotide away, making a read error possible. The chain carries TRBV11-2 and TRBJ2-7; the D call may be TRBD1 or TRBD2 (5 bases each). CDR1 and CDR2 (germline): SGHAT, FQNNGV. Deletions cut 4 bases from V and 2 bases from J, with 15 bases between. There are 15 residues in the CDR3. The CDR3 region is CASSSRDLAAYEQYF. CDR3 bases: TGTGCCAGCAGCTCCCGGGACCTAGCAGCCTACGAGCAGTACTTC.

This clonotype was seen many times. This chain joins TRBV6-2 or TRBV6-3 and TRBJ1-2; D call uncertain. Germline CDR1 MNHEY, CDR2 SVGEGT. The CDR3 length is 12 residues. Trimming removed 7 bases from V and 0 bases from J, with 6 bases in between. Here the CDR3 reads CASKTANYGYTF. DNA of the CDR3: TGTGCCAGCAAGACGGCTAACTATGGCTACACCTTC.

Points on this clonotype: One base away lies a much larger clone, so this may be a sequencing read error. V usage is TRBV12-3 or TRBV12-4 and J usage is TRBJ2-6; TRBD2 matches at 8 bases. The CDR3 spans 15 residues. DNA for the CDR3: TGTGCCTGCAGACGGGGGGGTCCTGGGGCCAACGTCCTGACTTTC. Its translation: CACRRGGPGANVLTF.

Ten or more counts support this clonotype. The DNA of the CDR3 is TGTGCCAGCAGTTCCCCGACTAGCGGGAGGGACTACGAGCAGTACTTC. Amino acids: CASSSPTSGRDYEQYF. The chain recombines TRBV28 with TRBJ2-7; TRBD2 matches at 14 bases. The germline CDR1 and CDR2 sequences are MDHEN and SYDVKM. This CDR3 has 16 residues. Unmatched junction bases numbered 5, after V lost 4 bases and J lost 3 bases. Full variable domain (remainder filled in from reference TRBV28 and TRBJ2-7): DVKVTQSSRYLVKRTGEKVFLECVQDMDHENMFWYRQDPGLGLRLIYFSYDVKMKEKGDIPEGYSVSREKKERFSLILESASTNQTSMYLCASSSPTSGRDYEQYFGPGTRLTVT.

The table lists this clonotype with many counts. The chain uses TRBV21-1 and TRBJ2-1; the D segment call TRBD2 is taken from the table without a DNA check. TRBV21-1 is a documented pseudogene. The length of the CDR3 is 17 residues. CDR3 sequence reads: CASSKVSRDCSYNEQFF. CDR3 coding DNA: TGTGCCAGCAGCAAAGTCTCAAGGGACTGCTCCTACAATGAGCAGTTCTTC.

This clonotype was detected ten times or more. The J gene is TRBJ2-2, the V gene TRBV12-3 or TRBV12-4, with a weak D call TRBD1 (5 bases). The CDR3 runs to 16 residues. V lost 5 bases and J 0 bases, leaving 13 bases between the germline ends. The CDR3 sequence is CASSPDRPTNTGELFF. The DNA of the CDR3 is TGTGCCAGCAGTCCCGACAGACCTACGAACACCGGGGAGCTGTTTTTT.

The table lists this clonotype with many counts. This chain connects TRBV6-1 to TRBJ2-1, with D perhaps TRBD2 (6 bases). Trimming pared 4 bases from V and 0 bases from J, leaving 13 bases between. This CDR3 has 16 amino acids. CDR1 is MNHNS, CDR2 SASEGT, per germline. The CDR3 spells CASSGGRQSSYNEQFF. The CDR3 DNA is TGTGCCAGCAGTGGAGGGAGGCAAAGCTCCTACAATGAGCAGTTCTTC.

This clonotype has at least ten counts. This sequence joins TRBV25-1 and TRBJ2-1, with 8 bases aligning to TRBD1. Unmatched junction bases numbered 1, after V lost 1 base and J lost 5 bases. Germline loops: CDR1 MGHDK, CDR2 SYGVNS. The CDR3 loop spans 14 amino acids. The CDR3 reads CASSEWGQDNEQFF. In nucleotides, the CDR3 is TGTGCCAGCAGTGAATGGGGACAGGACAATGAGCAGTTCTTC.

This clonotype turned up a few times. CDR3 amino acids: CASSLQGFGYGYTF. CDR3 nucleotide sequence: TGTGCCAGCAGCTTACAGGGTTTCGGCTATGGCTACACCTTC. The chain has TRBV7-8 and TRBJ1-2, with D possibly matching TRBD1 (5 bases). The germline gives CDR1 SGHVS, CDR2 FQNEAQ. The CDR3 sequence is 14 residues long. Trimming took 2 bases from V and 4 from J, leaving 11 bases between them.

This clonotype has a count of ten or more. The chain joins TRBV6-4 to TRBJ2-3; 10 bases align to TRBD2. This CDR3 contains 15 residues. After removal of 2 bases from V and 1 base from J, the junction contained 0 bases not matched to a gene. In germline, CDR1 is MRHNA, CDR2 SNTAGT. CDR3 sequence (DNA): TGTGCCAGCAGTGACGGGACTAGCGGCACAGATACGCAGTATTTT. Protein: CASSDGTSGTDTQYF.

This clonotype was detected only a few times. This chain links TRBV7-9 with TRBJ2-1; 8 bases line up with TRBD2. The germline CDR1 and CDR2 sequences are SEHNR and FQNEAQ (reference sequence). The CDR3 spans 17 residues. J gave up 2 bases and V 4 bases, and 10 bases lay outside the gene matches. CDR3 amino acids: CASSSPLAGLPYNEQFF. Written as DNA, the CDR3 is TGTGCCAGCAGCTCCCCCCTAGCGGGTCTTCCCTACAATGAGCAGTTCTTC.

This clonotype was found once. A much bigger clone sits one base away, suggesting this may be a read error. The rearrangement links TRBV7-6 to TRBJ1-2; D remains ambiguous. The CDR3 spans 14 residues. CDR1 is SGHVS, CDR2 FNYEAQ, per germline. V shed 1 base and J shed 7 bases, with 13 bases lying between them. CDR3 sequence reads: CASSLDRAGGGYTF. The DNA of the CDR3 is TGTGCCAGCAGCTTAGATAGGGCCGGCGGTGGCTACACCTTC.

The sample holds many counts of this clonotype. Here the CDR3 reads CATSRADTQYF. The CDR3 nucleotides are TGTGCCACCAGCAGAGCCGATACGCAGTATTTT. The chain combines TRBV15 with TRBJ2-3; unclear D gene. Germline CDR1 and CDR2: LNHNV and YYDKDF (reference sequence). CDR3 length: 11 residues. Between the trimmed V and J ends, which lost 1 base and 6 bases, there was a span of 2 bases.

Regarding this clonotype: A much bigger clone sits one base away, suggesting this may be a read error. The chain recombines TRBV7-2 with TRBJ2-1; 8 bases are shared with TRBD2. Germline CDR1 SGHTA, CDR2 FQGNSA. The CDR3 runs 18 residues. CDR3 DNA: TGTGCGAGTACTAGCGGCTGGAATAACGAGAGCTGCTACAATGAGCAGTTCTTC. Its protein is CASTSGWNNESCYNEQFF.

This clonotype was seen repeatedly, ten times or more. J is TRBJ2-5 and V is TRBV7-2; no clear D gene. Germline CDR1 and CDR2: SGHTA and FQGNSA. CDR3 length: 13 amino acids. V gave up 1 base and J gave up 3 bases, with 6 bases separating them. The CDR3 DNA reads TGTGCCAGCAGCTTAGTTCGGGAAGAGACCCAGTACTTC. Its translation: CASSLVREETQYF.

This clonotype was counted many times. This sequence joins TRBV10-3 and TRBJ1-5; D is ambiguous. Trimming shortened V by 2 bases and J by 4 bases, and 12 bases separated the two germline ends. The CDR3 is 15 amino acids. Germline lookup yields CDR1 ENHRY and CDR2 SYGVKD. Written as DNA, the CDR3 is TGTGCCATCAGTGAGCGGTTTGGAGATAATCAGCCCCAGCATTTT. It is translated as CAISERFGDNQPQHF.